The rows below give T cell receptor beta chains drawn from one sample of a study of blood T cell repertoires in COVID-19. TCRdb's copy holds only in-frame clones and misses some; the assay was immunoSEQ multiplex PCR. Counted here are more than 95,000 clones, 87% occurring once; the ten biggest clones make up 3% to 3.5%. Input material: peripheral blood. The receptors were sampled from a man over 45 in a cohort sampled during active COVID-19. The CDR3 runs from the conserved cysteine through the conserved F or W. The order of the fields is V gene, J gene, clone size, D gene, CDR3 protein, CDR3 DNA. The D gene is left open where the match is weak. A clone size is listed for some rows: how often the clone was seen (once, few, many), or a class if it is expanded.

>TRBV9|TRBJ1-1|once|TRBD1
CASSGGQGAPVTEAFF
TGTGCCAGCAGCGGGGGACAGGGGGCGCCGGTCACTGAAGCTTTCTTT
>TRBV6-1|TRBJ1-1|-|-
CASSEHRANTEAFF
TGTGCCAGCAGTGAACACAGGGCGAACACTGAAGCTTTCTTT
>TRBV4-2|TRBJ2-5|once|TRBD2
CASSQGSGGGTETQYF
TGTGCCAGCAGCCAAGGAAGCGGCGGGGGTACTGAGACCCAGTACTTC
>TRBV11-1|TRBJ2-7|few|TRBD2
CASSASGGSYEQYF
TGTGCCAGCAGCGCCAGCGGGGGCTCCTACGAGCAGTACTTC
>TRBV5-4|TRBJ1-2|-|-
CASTSGGRDRGYTF
TGTGCCAGCACCTCTGGGGGCCGGGACCGAGGCTACACCTTC
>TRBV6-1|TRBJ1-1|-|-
CASSEVGGNTEAFF
TGTGCCAGCAGTGAAGTGGGGGGGAACACTGAAGCTTTCTTT
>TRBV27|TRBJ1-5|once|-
CASSAQGLYSNQPQHF
TGTGCCAGCAGTGCCCAGGGACTTTATAGCAATCAGCCCCAGCATTTT
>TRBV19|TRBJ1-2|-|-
CASSIDGGHPYGYTF
TGTGCCAGTAGTATAGATGGAGGGCATCCCTATGGCTACACCTTC
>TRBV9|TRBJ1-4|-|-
CASSLRQDEKLFF
TGTGCCAGCAGCCTTCGACAGGATGAAAAACTGTTTTTT
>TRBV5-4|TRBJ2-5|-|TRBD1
CASSSGQGTETQYF
TGTGCCAGCAGCAGCGGACAGGGGACAGAGACCCAGTACTTC
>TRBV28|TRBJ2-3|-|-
CASTAMGHDTDTQYF
TGTGCCAGCACCGCGATGGGCCATGACACAGATACGCAGTATTTT
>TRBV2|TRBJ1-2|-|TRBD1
CASSAPQGAKHYGYTF
TGTGCCAGCAGTGCACCCCAGGGGGCGAAGCATTATGGCTACACCTTC
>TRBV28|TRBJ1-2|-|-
CASSGGGNYGYTF
TGTGCCAGCAGTGGGGGAGGGAATTATGGCTACACCTTC
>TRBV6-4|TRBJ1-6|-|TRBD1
CASSDSTGALHF
TGTGCCAGCAGTGACTCGACAGGGGCCCTCCACTTT
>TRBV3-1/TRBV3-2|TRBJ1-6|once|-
CASRPDRAINSPLHF
TGTGCCAGCAGGCCCGACAGAGCAATTAATTCACCCCTCCACTTT
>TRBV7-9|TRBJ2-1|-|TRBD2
CASSKGLAAEQFF
TGTGCCAGCAGCAAGGGACTAGCCGCTGAGCAGTTCTTC
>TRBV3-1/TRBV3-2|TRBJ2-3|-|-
CASKRSTLDSQYF
TGTGCCAGCAAGAGGAGCACCCTTGATTCGCAGTATTTT
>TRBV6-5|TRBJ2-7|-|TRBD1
CASSYITGDEQYF
TGTGCCAGCAGTTACATTACAGGGGACGAGCAGTACTTC
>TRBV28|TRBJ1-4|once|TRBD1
CASSYGTANEKLFF
TGTGCCAGCAGTTACGGGACAGCTAATGAAAAACTGTTTTTT
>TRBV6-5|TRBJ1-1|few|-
CASSFRNSEAFF
TGTGCCAGCAGTTTCCGGAACAGTGAAGCTTTCTTT
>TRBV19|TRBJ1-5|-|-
CASNIAGVFQPQHF
TGTGCCAGTAATATTGCAGGGGTGTTTCAGCCCCAGCATTTT
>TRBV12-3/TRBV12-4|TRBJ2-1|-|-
CASRPQSNEQFF
TGTGCCAGCAGACCTCAGTCCAATGAGCAGTTCTTC
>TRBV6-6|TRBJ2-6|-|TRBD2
CASSRGPSGGVSGANVLTF
TGTGCCAGCAGTCGAGGTCCTAGCGGGGGTGTATCTGGGGCCAACGTCCTGACTTTC
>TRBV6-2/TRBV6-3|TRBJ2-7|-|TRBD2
CASSSYWTSGGHEQYF
TGTGCCAGCAGTTCATACTGGACTAGCGGGGGCCACGAGCAGTACTTC